The 19 T cell receptor beta chains listed next were all sequenced from one sample in a study of CD4 T cells in relation to SARS-CoV-2 and coronaviruses. These receptors' antigens are unknown. CD4+ T cells from unexposed donors were obtained before the COVID-19 pandemic (2011-2018). Isolation of CD4+ T cells took place after about 10 days in culture. Profiling relied on immunoSEQ multiplex PCR, and the TCRdb table lists in-frame clones only, not all of them. The data contain about 16,000 clones, roughly 80% of them singletons. The sample was CD4+ T cells from PBMCs, cultured in vitro. These receptors were collected from a human donor in good health.

CDR3 residues: CASSMTSGSRQETQYF. The CDR3 DNA sequence: TGTGCCAGTAGTATGACTAGCGGGAGTAGGCAAGAGACCCAGTACTTC. This chain links TRBV19 with TRBJ2-5, with 12 bases aligning to TRBD2. The length of the CDR3 is 16 residues. Trimming removed 3 bases from V and 2 bases from J; junction bases left unmatched: 4. Germline loops: CDR1 LNHDA, CDR2 SQIVND (reference sequence).

This rearrangement joins TRBV4-1 to TRBJ2-7; possible D gene TRBD2, 6 bases. The V end was cut by 1 base, the J end by 2 bases, with 18 bases between. The germline CDR1 and CDR2 sequences are MGHRA and YSYEKL. CDR3 length equals 17 residues. CDR3 coding DNA: TGCGCCAGCAGCCAAGTAGAAAGGGTGGGAGGACCCTACGAGCAGTACTTC. Translated: CASSQVERVGGPYEQYF.

CDR3 sequence reads: CASSLGDSYEQYF. In DNA, the CDR3 is TGTGCCAGCAGCTTAGGGGACAGCTACGAGCAGTACTTC. This chain connects TRBV7-9 to TRBJ2-7; the match to TRBD1 covers 7 bases. This CDR3 spans 13 amino acids. The V gene's germline CDR1 is SEHNR and CDR2 FQNEAQ (reference sequence). After removal of 1 base from V and 3 bases from J, the junction contained 0 bases not matched to a gene.

This clone was observed a few times. CDR3 in DNA: TGTGCCAGCAGTTTAAGTCTAGCGGGAGGATACAATGAGCAGTTCTTC. This sequence encodes CASSLSLAGGYNEQFF. The rearrangement uses TRBV28 and TRBJ2-1; 11 nucleotides match TRBD2. The CDR3 loop spans 16 amino acids. Per germline, CDR1 MDHEN and CDR2 SYDVKM. J lost 4 bases, V lost 2 bases, and 4 bases had no gene match.

The chain is built from TRBV4-2 and TRBJ2-3; 7 bases align to TRBD2. V trimming: 0 bases; J trimming: 2 bases; junction bases outside the gene matches: 11. CDR1 is LGHNA and CDR2 is YNFKEQ in the germline V gene. This CDR3 is 18 amino acids long. CDR3 loop: CASSQEAVSSGNTDTQYF. For the CDR3, the DNA is TGTGCCAGCAGCCAAGAGGCGGTTTCTAGCGGAAACACAGATACGCAGTATTTT.

The rearrangement links TRBV5-1 to TRBJ2-5; D possibly matches TRBD1 or TRBD2 (5 bases each). This CDR3 is built from 15 residues. Trimming removed 0 bases at V and 2 bases at J, with 11 bases between. Germline CDR1 and CDR2: SGHRS and YFSETQ. The CDR3 coding sequence is TGCGCCAGCAGCTTGGTTTTGGGGGATCAAGAGACCCAGTACTTC. Its protein is CASSLVLGDQETQYF.

This chain connects TRBV3-1 (or the pseudogene TRBV3-2) to TRBJ2-2; D is ambiguous. The V gene lost 1 base and the J gene lost 4 bases, with 7 bases spanning the gap. The CDR3 has 14 amino acids. Per the germline V gene, CDR1 is LGHDT and CDR2 is YNNKEL (reference sequence). For the CDR3, the DNA is TGTGCCAGCAGCCAAGCACGCCGCACCGGGGAGCTGTTTTTT. Its translation is CASSQARRTGELFF.

The rearrangement links TRBV2 to TRBJ2-1; D gene ambiguous. The V gene's germline CDR1 is SNHLY and CDR2 FYNNEI. This CDR3 region has 13 residues. Trimming stripped 2 bases from V and 3 bases from J, with 5 bases between. The CDR3 DNA sequence: TGTGCCAGCAGTGAATCCAGCTACAATGAGCAGTTCTTC. Translating gives CASSESSYNEQFF.

The chain joins TRBV25-1 to TRBJ2-5, with D maybe TRBD1 (6 bases). V shed 2 bases and J shed 3 bases, with 16 bases lying between them. This CDR3 has 16 residues. Germline V gives CDR1 MGHDK, CDR2 SYGVNS. CDR3 loop: CASSEVHRAPKETQYF. CDR3 nucleotides: TGTGCCAGCAGTGAAGTCCACAGGGCACCTAAAGAGACCCAGTACTTC.

The chain joins TRBV5-5 to TRBJ2-7; 7 positions agree with TRBD1. With 4 bases clipped from V and 3 bases from J, the junction kept 7 bases outside the gene matches. Per germline, CDR1 SGHKS and CDR2 YYEKEE (reference sequence). The CDR3 sequence is 14 residues long. CDR3 in DNA: TGTGCCAGCAGCGCCCGGGACAGCAACTACGAGCAGTACTTC. Its translation: CASSARDSNYEQYF.

This clone was counted once. The V gene is TRBV4-1, the J gene TRBJ2-1; D might be TRBD1 (6 bases). V was trimmed by 0 bases and J by 8 bases, leaving 14 bases between them. CDR1 is MGHRA and CDR2 is YSYEKL in the germline V gene. There are 15 residues in the CDR3. The CDR3 loop is CASSQEGQAVYEQFF. CDR3 sequence (DNA): TGCGCCAGCAGCCAAGAGGGACAAGCGGTCTATGAGCAGTTCTTC.

The chain carries TRBV28 and TRBJ2-1, with TRBD2 matching 8 bases. Germline V lookup: CDR1 MDHEN, CDR2 SYDVKM. J gave up 1 base and V 6 bases, and 5 bases lay outside the gene matches. This CDR3 is built from 15 residues. CDR3 DNA sequence: TGTGCCAGCAGCTTAGCGGGAAAGTCCTACAATGAGCAGTTCTTC. It specifies CASSLAGKSYNEQFF.

The rearrangement links TRBV24-1 to TRBJ2-3; 8 bases are shared with TRBD2. V trimming: 9 bases; J trimming: 4 bases; junction bases outside the gene matches: 8. This CDR3 spans 14 amino acids. Germline values: CDR1 KGHDR, CDR2 SFDVKD. CDR3 coding DNA: TGTGCCACCGGACTAGCCGGCGGAGCAGATACGCAGTATTTT. Protein: CATGLAGGADTQYF.

This clone was recorded a few times. V usage is TRBV24-1 and J usage is TRBJ2-1, with 7 bases identical to TRBD2. This CDR3 has 15 residues. Germline V gene data show CDR1 as KGHDR and CDR2 as SFDVKD. After removal of 4 bases from V and 6 bases from J, the junction contained 8 bases not matched to a gene. The CDR3 protein is CATSDLGGPVNEQFF. The CDR3 nucleotides read TGTGCCACCAGTGACTTGGGAGGGCCGGTCAATGAGCAGTTCTTC.

In this sample, this clone turned up once. This chain joins TRBV12-3 or TRBV12-4 and TRBJ2-4; 7 bases fit TRBD2. This CDR3 is built from 13 residues. J gave up 4 bases and V 3 bases, and 0 bases lay outside the gene matches. The CDR3 reads CASSFGGKNIQYF. As DNA, the CDR3 is TGTGCCAGCAGTTTCGGGGGGAAAAACATTCAGTACTTC.

The genes are TRBV5-1 and TRBJ1-1; 8 bases agree with TRBD1. CDR1 SGHRS and CDR2 YFSETQ come from the germline V gene. Germline trimming cut 4 bases from V and 1 base from J; bases unmatched to any gene: 6. The CDR3 runs 15 residues. CDR3 coding DNA: TGCGCCAGCAGCCCGGGGGACAGGAGGAACACTGAAGCTTTCTTT. Amino acid sequence: CASSPGDRRNTEAFF.

The chain joins TRBV9 to TRBJ2-2; D might be TRBD1 (5 bases). The length of the CDR3 is 14 residues. V lost 3 bases and J lost 7, with 13 bases in between. In germline, CDR1 is SGDLS, CDR2 YYNGEE. CDR3 sequence reads: CASSATERVGELFF. DNA for the CDR3: TGTGCCAGCAGCGCGACAGAAAGGGTCGGGGAGCTGTTTTTT.

The chain recombines TRBV27 with TRBJ2-7; D tentatively fits TRBD1 or TRBD2 (5 bases each). This CDR3 region has 14 residues. Trimming took off 2 bases at V and 3 bases at J, with 11 bases between the two ends. Germline CDR1 is MNHEY and CDR2 is SMNVEV (reference sequence). The CDR3 coding sequence is TGTGCCAGCAGTTTACGGGACCAGAGCTACGAGCAGTACTTC. Translating it yields CASSLRDQSYEQYF.

The chain is built from TRBV6-1 and TRBJ2-1; D is uncertain. The CDR3 consists of 16 residues. The V gene's germline CDR1 is MNHNS and CDR2 SASEGT. Trimming removed 7 bases from V and 9 bases from J, with 25 bases in between. CDR3 bases: TGTGCCAGCAATGAGGCGGCCGGGCGGCCCCTGGTTGAGCAGTTCTTC. It yields the protein CASNEAAGRPLVEQFF.